This T cell receptor (beta chain) was identified during a study of T-cell reconstitution after alpha-beta-depleted transplantation in children. General study findings and limits: Diversity of TCRbeta at day 60 was high in some patients, arising from surviving recipient T cells and thymic progenitors.

Germline CDR1 reads SNHLY; CDR2 reads FYNNEI. This CDR3 is 18 amino acids long. The TCRbeta library was prepared with unique molecular identifiers. TCRdb reprocessed the PCR reads with MiXCR, giving one entry per CDR3 protein. This table holds roughly 160,000 distinct CDR3 sequences, around 10% found once. Concerning this clonotype itself: Its specificity is unknown. This may be a read error, as it is one base from a much larger clone.

This specimen was PBMCs, taken before TCRalphabeta/CD19-depleted stem cell transplant. This sequence joins TRBV2 and TRBJ2-2; TRBD2 agrees at 7 bases. The origin of this receptor is a boy younger than 10 with acute myeloid leukemia, due to receive a stem cell transplant. The CDR3 region is CTSSKGWAGASSTGELFF. CDR3 DNA: TGTACCAGCAGTAAGGGATGGGCGGGAGCGAGTAGCACCGGGGAGCTGTTTTTT.